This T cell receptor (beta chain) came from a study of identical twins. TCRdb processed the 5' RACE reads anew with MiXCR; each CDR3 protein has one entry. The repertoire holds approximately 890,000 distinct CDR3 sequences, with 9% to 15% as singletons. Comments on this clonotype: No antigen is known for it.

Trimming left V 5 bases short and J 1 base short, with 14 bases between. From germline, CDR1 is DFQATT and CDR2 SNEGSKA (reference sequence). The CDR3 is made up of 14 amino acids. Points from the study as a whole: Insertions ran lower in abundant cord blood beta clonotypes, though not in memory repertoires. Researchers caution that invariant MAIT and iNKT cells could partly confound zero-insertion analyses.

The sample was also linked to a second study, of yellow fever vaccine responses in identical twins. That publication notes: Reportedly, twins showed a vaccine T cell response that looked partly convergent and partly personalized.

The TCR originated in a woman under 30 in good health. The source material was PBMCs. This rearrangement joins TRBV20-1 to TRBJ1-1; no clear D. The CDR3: CSAPWAARNTEAFF. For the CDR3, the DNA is TGCAGTGCTCCCTGGGCAGCTCGGAACACTGAAGCTTTCTTT.